A selection of T cell receptor beta chains follows, all from one sample in a study of patients and donors after allogeneic stem cell transplantation. TCRdb reanalysed the RT-PCR reads using MiXCR and keeps one entry per CDR3 protein. The sample holds hundreds of thousands of distinct CDR3 sequences, 16% seen once. Input material: blood, either unsorted or a sorted T cell fraction (not recorded which). These receptors originate from a human donor who was either an allogeneic HSCT recipient or a stem cell or donor lymphocyte infusion donor (not recorded which). It is not recorded whose cells these are; they may come from a transplant donor. The CDR3 runs from the conserved cysteine through the conserved F or W. Fields, in order: D gene, J gene, V gene, CDR3 protein. A D gene is named only where the DNA matches it firmly.

>NA|TRBJ2-1|TRBV6-5
CASSSTSGVGYEQFF
>TRBD2|TRBJ2-3|TRBV2
CASGTLAGGPDTQYF
>NA|TRBJ2-5|TRBV5-5
CASSFRVVETQYF
>TRBD2|TRBJ2-1|TRBV20-1
CSAATSGRPFSYNEQFF
>NA|TRBJ2-1|TRBV7-9
CASSLKHDSTPEQFF
>NA|TRBJ1-2|TRBV27
CASSLSTGYGYTF
>NA|TRBJ2-4|TRBV12-3/TRBV12-4
CASSLVRQGDIQYF
>TRBD1|TRBJ2-7|TRBV4-1
CASRATGTGSNEQYF
>NA|TRBJ1-5|TRBV2
CASSQGRGAQPQHF
>NA|TRBJ2-3|TRBV19
CASSIGQRGTDTQYF
>NA|TRBJ1-2|TRBV20-1
CSARGEVDYGYTF
>TRBD1|TRBJ1-6|TRBV20-1
CSAIGQDNSPLHF
>TRBD1|TRBJ1-1|TRBV5-1
CASSVQGARNTEAFF